Below, 7 T cell receptor beta chains from the same sample are listed, as sequenced in a study of persistence of HIV-infected CD4 T cells. These TCRs' antigens remain unknown. The stimulus was lysate of CMV-infected fibroblasts, 10 ug/mL. Memory cells lacking CD40L and CD69 with high CD45RO were sorted. The immunoSEQ assay was version 4, run in survey mode. TCRdb keeps only in-frame clones here, not all; method: immunoSEQ multiplex PCR. Of 25,000 to 35,000 clones listed, about 80% are singletons. The starting material was CD4+ T cells sorted from PBMCs after roughly 18-hour stimulation, obtained from a patient who received antiretroviral therapy. The receptor source for this set is an adult woman with HIV who was CMV-seropositive.

V and J are TRBV7-9 and TRBJ2-7, with 7 nucleotides matching TRBD1. In germline, CDR1 is SEHNR, CDR2 FQNEAQ (reference sequence). V was pared by 0 bases and J by 9 bases, with 2 bases of the junction left unmatched. The CDR3 loop spans 12 amino acids. The CDR3 DNA sequence: TGTGCCAGCAGCTTAGCAACAGGGGTGCAGTACGTC. Translating gives CASSLATGVQYV.

This chain uses TRBV6-1 with TRBJ1-2, with unresolved D. Deletions cut 3 bases from V and 4 bases from J, with 9 bases between. This CDR3 comprises 13 residues. Germline CDR1 reads MNHNS; CDR2 reads SASEGT. CDR3 nucleotide sequence: TGTGCCAGCAGTGACAGAGCCGTCTATGGCTACACCTTC. It codes for CASSDRAVYGYTF.

The chain links TRBV6-5 to TRBJ1-2; possibly TRBD1 for D (5 bases). In germline, CDR1 is MNHEY, CDR2 SVGAGI. The CDR3 extends over 13 amino acids. The germline V and J ends were trimmed by 0 bases and 8 bases, with 10 bases remaining between them. This chain's CDR3 is CASSYSDRAGYTF. CDR3 nucleotide sequence: TGTGCCAGCAGTTACTCCGACAGAGCCGGCTACACCTTC.

The chain is built from TRBV29-1 and TRBJ1-1; D unresolved. The CDR3 has 12 amino acids. V lost 4 bases and J 4 bases, leaving 10 bases between the germline ends. In germline, CDR1 is SQVTM, CDR2 ANQGSEA. DNA for the CDR3: TGCAGCGTTGTGGCTGGAATCACTGAAGCTTTCTTT. This translates into CSVVAGITEAFF.

This sequence joins TRBV6-5 and TRBJ1-2; D is unclear. CDR3 length equals 13 residues. Trimming pared 6 bases from V and 5 bases from J, leaving 13 bases between. Germline V gives CDR1 MNHEY, CDR2 SVGAGI. CDR3 sequence: CASSPLVGYGYTF. CDR3 DNA sequence: TGTGCCAGCAGCCCACTGGTAGGGTATGGCTACACCTTC.

The genes are TRBV11-3 and TRBJ1-2; D is perhaps TRBD1 (5 bases). Germline V lookup: CDR1 SGHNT, CDR2 YENEEA. Between the trimmed V and J ends, which lost 2 bases and 1 base, there was a span of 11 bases. This CDR3 has 15 amino acids. The CDR3 DNA follows: TGTGCCAGCAGCTTATATCTCAGGGATAACTATGGCTACACCTTC. Its protein is CASSLYLRDNYGYTF.

The chain has TRBV7-9 and TRBJ1-1, with 10 bases lining up with TRBD1. CDR3 length equals 14 residues. CDR1 is SEHNR, CDR2 FQNEAQ, per germline (reference sequence). V lost 6 bases and J lost 6; bases outside the gene matches: 7. The CDR3 sequence: CASSPTGGSAEAFF. In DNA form, the CDR3 reads TGTGCCAGCAGTCCGACAGGGGGCAGCGCTGAAGCTTTCTTT.